The TCR beta chain described here comes from a study of blood T cell repertoires in COVID-19. Study overall: Both acute and convalescent COVID-19 samples were obtained from the United States, Italy and Spain.

The CDR3 extends over 17 amino acids. From germline, CDR1 is KGHSH and CDR2 LQKENI. V shed 6 bases and J shed 2 bases, with 17 bases lying between them. Authors' processing steps: Amplification with reference gene primers provided the estimates of nucleated cell counts. TCRdb keeps only in-frame clones here, not all; method: immunoSEQ multiplex PCR. The D gene and trimming were derived from the DNA, and the V and J assignments and clone size from that table. The profile covers a few hundred thousand clones, with 80% appearing a single time and 6.5% to 9% taken by the ten largest. Source material: PBMCs or T cells enriched from blood (not recorded which). The V and J genes are TRBV18 and TRBJ1-6; perhaps TRBD1 as D (5 bases). The TCR comes from a woman aged 40 to 50 with acute COVID-19. The CDR3 is CASSQRFQGPYNSPLHF. The CDR3 DNA sequence: TGTGCCAGCTCTCAAAGATTCCAGGGTCCCTATAATTCACCCCTCCACTTT.